This T cell receptor (beta chain) is from a study of T cells in localized non-small cell lung cancer. Profiling relied on immunoSEQ multiplex PCR, and the TCRdb table lists in-frame clones only, not all of them. The data hold roughly 50,000 clones, with around four fifths observed a single time. As regards this clone: Its antigen is as yet unknown.

Broader study findings: Highest T cell clonality was seen in uninvolved adjacent lung, surpassing that measured in tumor. It remains possible that heterogeneity exists, since only one tumor region was sequenced. Adjacent lung exhibited a median of approximately 50 among the 100 most abundant tumor clones.

The sequence was obtained from a female donor of 60 years or more with stage II squamous cell lung carcinoma. The material was peripheral blood, obtained before any cancer treatment.

CDR3 sequence: CASMVSPTGIYGYTF. CDR3 bases: TGTGCCAGCATGGTTAGCCCAACAGGTATCTATGGCTACACCTTC. This chain joins TRBV6-6 and TRBJ1-2; weak D call: TRBD1 (5 bases). Germline CDR1 and CDR2: MNHNY and SVGAGI (reference sequence). CDR3 length: 15 residues. The ends were cut back, 7 bases at V and 4 bases at J, with 19 bases in the middle.